In its sample, the clone carrying this TCR beta chain was seen a few times. This entry belongs to a study of T-cell reconstitution after alpha-beta-depleted transplantation in children. Preparing the TCRbeta library involved the use of unique molecular identifiers. Using its own MiXCR run on the PCR reads, TCRdb lists one record per CDR3 protein. The data show just over 350,000 distinct CDR3 sequences, with about 14% seen just once and 4.3% held by the top ten. Germline CDR1 is MDHEN and CDR2 is SYDVKM. V shed 7 bases and J shed 6 bases, with 18 bases lying between them. There are 14 residues in the CDR3.

Sequenced material: PBMCs, taken from the stem cell graft. The chain is built from TRBV28 and TRBJ2-5; D may be TRBD1 or TRBD2 (5 bases each). The clonotype comes from a human donor who donated a stem cell graft to a child with Fanconi anemia. CDR3 in amino acids: CASTQVGGSKTQYF. CDR3 bases: TGTGCCAGCACCCAGGTTGGGGGATCAAAGACCCAGTACTTC.